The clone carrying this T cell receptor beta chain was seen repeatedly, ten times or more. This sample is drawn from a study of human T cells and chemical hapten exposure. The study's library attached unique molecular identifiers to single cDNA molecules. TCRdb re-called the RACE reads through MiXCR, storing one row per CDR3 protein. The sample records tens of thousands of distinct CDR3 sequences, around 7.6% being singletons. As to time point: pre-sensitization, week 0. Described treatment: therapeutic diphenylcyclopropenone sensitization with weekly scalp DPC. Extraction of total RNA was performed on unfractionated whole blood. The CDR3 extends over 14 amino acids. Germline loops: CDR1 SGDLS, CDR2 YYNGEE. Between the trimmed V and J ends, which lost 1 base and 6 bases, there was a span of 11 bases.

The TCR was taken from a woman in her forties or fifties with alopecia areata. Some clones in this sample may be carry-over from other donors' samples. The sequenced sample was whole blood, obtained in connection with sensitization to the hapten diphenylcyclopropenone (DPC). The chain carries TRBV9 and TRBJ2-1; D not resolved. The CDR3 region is CASSVSPPSNEQFF. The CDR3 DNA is TGTGCCAGCAGCGTAAGCCCCCCTTCCAATGAGCAGTTCTTC.